This TCR beta chain was found in a study of T cell responses to AZD1222 COVID-19 vaccine. Study outcomes and limitations: Donors, mostly white British, included more females; clonal diversity was possibly underestimated.

Comments on this clone: Its antigen remains unidentified.

Here immunoSEQ multiplex PCR was the method, and the copy in TCRdb shows in-frame clones only, minus some. Of more than 140,000 clones listed, around 88% are singletons. Germline-derived CDR1 and CDR2 are SGHNT and YYREEE (reference sequence). The V end was cut by 1 base, the J end by 6 bases, with 10 bases between. This CDR3 is built from 14 residues. Sequencing used peripheral blood, obtained on day 0 of MenACWY control vaccination. The chain combines TRBV5-4 with TRBJ1-4, with a possible D match to TRBD1 (6 bases). This sequence was found in an adult in good health. This chain's CDR3 is CASSLQGLDEKLFF. CDR3 bases: TGTGCCAGCAGCTTGCAGGGGTTGGATGAAAAACTGTTTTTT.